These T cell receptor beta chains were read from a single sample in a study of glioma-infiltrating T cells after dendritic cell vaccination. The repertoire was sequenced with immunoSEQ multiplex PCR; TCRdb's copy has only in-frame clones and lacks some. There are approximately 82,000 clones in the sample; about 90% occur only once, and approximately 3.2% lies in the top ten. The sample was blood, taken before dendritic cell vaccination. Receptors originate from a human donor with glioblastoma. Each CDR3 is given with its conserved first and last residue. Fields, in order: clone size, D gene, V gene, J gene, CDR3 protein, CDR3 DNA. A D gene is named only where the DNA matches it firmly. The size entry is marked missing in some rows and otherwise reads once, few, many or a size class.

clone_size: .; d_call: .; v_call: TRBV6-1; j_call: TRBJ2-7; cdr3_aa: CASSEVSAYEQYF; cdr3_nt: TGTGCCAGCAGTGAAGTGTCTGCCTACGAGCAGTACTTC
clone_size: .; d_call: TRBD1; v_call: TRBV5-4; j_call: TRBJ1-2; cdr3_aa: CASSPGGGYGYTF; cdr3_nt: TGTGCCAGCAGCCCAGGGGGCGGGTATGGCTACACCTTC
clone_size: .; d_call: .; v_call: TRBV6-1; j_call: TRBJ1-6; cdr3_aa: CASKIGGSYNSPLHF; cdr3_nt: TGTGCCAGCAAGATCGGAGGCTCCTATAATTCACCCCTCCACTTT
clone_size: .; d_call: TRBD2; v_call: TRBV30; j_call: TRBJ2-7; cdr3_aa: CAWSGTSGGEAYEQYF; cdr3_nt: TGTGCCTGGAGTGGGACTAGCGGGGGGGAAGCCTACGAGCAGTACTTC
clone_size: .; d_call: TRBD2; v_call: TRBV5-1; j_call: TRBJ2-2; cdr3_aa: CASSFSGGSTGELFF; cdr3_nt: TGCGCCAGCAGCTTTTCCGGCGGGAGCACCGGGGAGCTGTTTTTT
clone_size: .; d_call: TRBD1; v_call: TRBV19; j_call: TRBJ1-2; cdr3_aa: CASSNDRGRNGYTF; cdr3_nt: TGTGCCAGTAGTAACGACAGGGGGCGTAATGGCTACACCTTC
clone_size: .; d_call: .; v_call: TRBV6-6; j_call: TRBJ1-2; cdr3_aa: CASSYLMDSFYGYTF; cdr3_nt: TGTGCCAGCAGTTACCTAATGGACAGCTTCTATGGCTACACCTTC
clone_size: .; d_call: TRBD2; v_call: TRBV11-3; j_call: TRBJ2-1; cdr3_aa: CASRAGGPEGNEQFF; cdr3_nt: TGTGCCAGCAGGGCGGGAGGGCCAGAAGGCAATGAGCAGTTCTTC
clone_size: .; d_call: .; v_call: TRBV5-1; j_call: TRBJ2-1; cdr3_aa: CASSLSASSYNEQFF; cdr3_nt: TGCGCCAGCAGCCTTAGCGCAAGCTCCTACAATGAGCAGTTCTTC
clone_size: .; d_call: .; v_call: TRBV2; j_call: TRBJ1-5; cdr3_aa: CASSGLRSNQPQHF; cdr3_nt: TGTGCCAGCAGCGGACTTCGGAGCAATCAGCCCCAGCATTTT
clone_size: .; d_call: .; v_call: TRBV11-3; j_call: TRBJ2-2; cdr3_aa: CASSLDGMDTGELFF; cdr3_nt: TGTGCCAGCAGCTTAGACGGGATGGACACCGGGGAGCTGTTTTTT
clone_size: .; d_call: .; v_call: TRBV12-5; j_call: TRBJ2-7; cdr3_aa: CASARGSYEQYF; cdr3_nt: TGTGCTAGTGCCCGCGGCTCCTACGAGCAGTACTTC
clone_size: .; d_call: .; v_call: TRBV5-1; j_call: TRBJ2-3; cdr3_aa: CASRSFGVTDTQYF; cdr3_nt: TGCGCCAGCAGGTCTTTCGGGGTCACAGATACGCAGTATTTT
clone_size: .; d_call: .; v_call: TRBV6-5; j_call: TRBJ2-1; cdr3_aa: CASSSVSPRGYNEQFF; cdr3_nt: TGTGCCAGCAGTTCAGTCTCCCCCCGGGGATACAATGAGCAGTTCTTC
clone_size: .; d_call: TRBD1; v_call: TRBV2; j_call: TRBJ1-1; cdr3_aa: CASKEEGAVNTEAFF; cdr3_nt: TGTGCCAGCAAAGAAGAGGGGGCCGTGAACACTGAAGCTTTCTTT
clone_size: few; d_call: .; v_call: TRBV11-2; j_call: TRBJ1-2; cdr3_aa: CASSSLVGSRDTSNYGYTF; cdr3_nt: TGTGCCAGCAGCTCCTTAGTGGGGTCCCGGGACACCTCTAACTATGGCTACACCTTC
clone_size: .; d_call: .; v_call: TRBV25-1; j_call: TRBJ2-6; cdr3_aa: CASSKTVSGANVLTF; cdr3_nt: TGTGCCAGCAGTAAGACAGTCTCTGGGGCCAACGTCCTGACTTTC
clone_size: .; d_call: TRBD2; v_call: TRBV28; j_call: TRBJ2-7; cdr3_aa: CASSFSGIGYEQYF; cdr3_nt: TGTGCCAGCAGTTTTAGCGGGATTGGCTACGAGCAGTACTTC
clone_size: .; d_call: TRBD2; v_call: TRBV2; j_call: TRBJ2-5; cdr3_aa: CASTISGRQETQYF; cdr3_nt: TGTGCCAGCACCATTAGCGGGAGGCAGGAGACCCAGTACTTC
clone_size: .; d_call: .; v_call: TRBV18; j_call: TRBJ1-2; cdr3_aa: CASSPPSLAGSYGYTF; cdr3_nt: TGTGCCAGCTCACCACCCTCGTTAGCGGGCTCCTATGGCTACACCTTC
clone_size: .; d_call: .; v_call: TRBV7-3; j_call: TRBJ2-5; cdr3_aa: CASSGGPQFQETQYF; cdr3_nt: TGTGCCAGCAGCGGAGGCCCGCAGTTCCAAGAGACCCAGTACTTC
clone_size: .; d_call: TRBD2; v_call: TRBV6-4; j_call: TRBJ2-1; cdr3_aa: CASSDSGTSGYSYNEQFF; cdr3_nt: TGTGCCAGCAGTGACTCTGGGACTAGCGGTTATTCCTACAATGAGCAGTTCTTC
clone_size: .; d_call: .; v_call: TRBV25-1; j_call: TRBJ2-5; cdr3_aa: CASRGGSGGAQYF; cdr3_nt: TGTGCCAGCCGAGGGGGCTCGGGAGGGGCCCAGTACTTC
clone_size: .; d_call: .; v_call: TRBV2; j_call: TRBJ2-6; cdr3_aa: CASDLRPPGKGANVLTF; cdr3_nt: TGTGCCAGCGACCTCCGGCCCCCAGGGAAGGGGGCCAACGTCCTGACTTTC
clone_size: .; d_call: .; v_call: TRBV5-1; j_call: TRBJ2-7; cdr3_aa: CASSLNSYEQYF; cdr3_nt: TGCGCCAGCAGCTTGAACAGCTACGAGCAGTACTTC
clone_size: .; d_call: .; v_call: TRBV7-8; j_call: TRBJ1-1; cdr3_aa: CASSSTQDTEAFF; cdr3_nt: TGTGCCAGCAGCTCAACTCAGGACACTGAAGCTTTCTTT
clone_size: .; d_call: TRBD1; v_call: TRBV2; j_call: TRBJ2-7; cdr3_aa: CASSDGQGLEEQYF; cdr3_nt: TGTGCCAGCAGTGATGGACAGGGATTGGAAGAGCAGTACTTC
clone_size: .; d_call: TRBD2; v_call: TRBV5-4; j_call: TRBJ2-5; cdr3_aa: CASSGGGASGIDRETQYF; cdr3_nt: TGTGCCAGCAGCGGGGGAGGGGCTAGCGGGATCGATCGGGAGACCCAGTACTTC
clone_size: .; d_call: .; v_call: TRBV25-1; j_call: TRBJ1-6; cdr3_aa: CASSDGRAYNSPLHF; cdr3_nt: TGTGCCAGCAGTGACGGCAGGGCTTATAATTCCCCCCTCCACTTT
clone_size: once; d_call: TRBD1; v_call: TRBV5-1; j_call: TRBJ1-1; cdr3_aa: CASSVTGGRNTEAFF; cdr3_nt: TGCGCCAGCAGCGTGACAGGGGGCCGGAACACTGAAGCTTTCTTT
clone_size: .; d_call: .; v_call: TRBV5-5; j_call: TRBJ1-2; cdr3_aa: CASREGRDSNYGYTF; cdr3_nt: TGTGCCAGCAGGGAAGGGAGAGATTCTAACTATGGCTACACCTTC
clone_size: .; d_call: TRBD1; v_call: TRBV14; j_call: TRBJ2-7; cdr3_aa: CASSQLTGDGQYF; cdr3_nt: TGTGCCAGCAGCCAACTGACAGGGGACGGGCAGTACTTC
clone_size: .; d_call: .; v_call: TRBV5-1; j_call: TRBJ2-5; cdr3_aa: CASSPKRDKIKQYF; cdr3_nt: TGCGCCAGCAGCCCGAAGAGGGACAAGATTAAGCAGTACTTC
clone_size: .; d_call: TRBD1; v_call: TRBV9; j_call: TRBJ1-5; cdr3_aa: CASSTGTGLHQPQHF; cdr3_nt: TGTGCCAGCAGCACAGGGACAGGGCTTCATCAGCCCCAGCATTTT
clone_size: once; d_call: TRBD2; v_call: TRBV11-2; j_call: TRBJ2-4; cdr3_aa: CASSSSSGGAPNIQYF; cdr3_nt: TGTGCCAGCAGCTCGTCCAGCGGGGGGGCCCCGAACATTCAGTACTTC
clone_size: .; d_call: .; v_call: TRBV9; j_call: TRBJ2-7; cdr3_aa: CASSVGSGHQQYF; cdr3_nt: TGTGCCAGCAGCGTAGGGTCAGGGCATCAGCAGTACTTC
clone_size: .; d_call: TRBD1; v_call: TRBV11-2; j_call: TRBJ1-6; cdr3_aa: CASSPTGGFPTLHF; cdr3_nt: TGTGCCAGCAGCCCGACAGGGGGGTTTCCCACCCTCCACTTT
clone_size: .; d_call: TRBD1; v_call: TRBV5-1; j_call: TRBJ2-7; cdr3_aa: CASSWKQGAVSEQYF; cdr3_nt: TGCGCCAGCAGCTGGAAACAGGGGGCAGTGAGCGAGCAGTACTTC
clone_size: .; d_call: .; v_call: TRBV5-4; j_call: TRBJ1-2; cdr3_aa: CASSVGGHYGYTF; cdr3_nt: TGTGCCAGCAGCGTGGGAGGGCACTATGGCTACACCTTC
clone_size: .; d_call: TRBD1; v_call: TRBV19; j_call: TRBJ1-5; cdr3_aa: CASREQGAGNQPQHF; cdr3_nt: TGTGCCAGTAGAGAACAGGGGGCGGGCAATCAGCCCCAGCATTTT
clone_size: .; d_call: TRBD1; v_call: TRBV6-5; j_call: TRBJ1-1; cdr3_aa: CASTRTGMNTEAFF; cdr3_nt: TGTGCCAGCACCCGGACAGGTATGAACACTGAAGCTTTCTTT
clone_size: once; d_call: .; v_call: TRBV2; j_call: TRBJ1-4; cdr3_aa: CASRGHGRNEKLFF; cdr3_nt: TGTGCCAGCAGGGGACACGGGCGGAATGAAAAACTGTTTTTT
clone_size: .; d_call: .; v_call: TRBV18; j_call: TRBJ2-7; cdr3_aa: CASSPADRGMYF; cdr3_nt: TGTGCCAGCTCACCGGCGGACAGAGGGATGTACTTC
clone_size: .; d_call: .; v_call: TRBV7-9; j_call: TRBJ2-6; cdr3_aa: CASSPGWGLYSGANVLTF; cdr3_nt: TGTGCCAGCAGCCCCGGTTGGGGACTTTATTCTGGGGCCAACGTCCTGACTTTC
clone_size: .; d_call: .; v_call: TRBV7-9; j_call: TRBJ2-7; cdr3_aa: CASSLSREQYF; cdr3_nt: TGTGCCAGCAGCCTGTCCAGGGAGCAGTACTTC
clone_size: .; d_call: TRBD1; v_call: TRBV29-1; j_call: TRBJ1-2; cdr3_aa: CSAGQSYGYTF; cdr3_nt: TGCAGCGCGGGACAGTCCTATGGCTACACCTTC
clone_size: .; d_call: .; v_call: TRBV6-1; j_call: TRBJ2-1; cdr3_aa: CASSEAGRNNEQFF; cdr3_nt: TGTGCCAGCAGTGAAGCGGGGCGTAATAATGAGCAGTTCTTC
clone_size: .; d_call: .; v_call: TRBV7-9; j_call: TRBJ2-1; cdr3_aa: CASIYTGTYNEQFF; cdr3_nt: TGTGCCAGCATATATACAGGGACCTACAATGAGCAGTTCTTC
clone_size: .; d_call: TRBD2; v_call: TRBV4-1; j_call: TRBJ2-2; cdr3_aa: CASSRPGTSGGAGELFF; cdr3_nt: TGCGCCAGCAGCCGCCCGGGGACTAGCGGGGGGGCCGGGGAGCTGTTTTTT
clone_size: .; d_call: .; v_call: TRBV5-1; j_call: TRBJ1-2; cdr3_aa: CASSEDSPYGYTF; cdr3_nt: TGCGCCAGCAGCGAGGACAGCCCTTATGGCTACACCTTC
clone_size: once; d_call: TRBD1; v_call: TRBV19; j_call: TRBJ1-4; cdr3_aa: CASSIEIGGTGGASEKLFF; cdr3_nt: TGTGCCAGTAGTATTGAAATTGGTGGGACAGGGGGCGCTTCTGAAAAACTGTTTTTT
clone_size: .; d_call: .; v_call: TRBV19; j_call: TRBJ1-2; cdr3_aa: CASSTRQHYAGYTF; cdr3_nt: TGTGCCAGTAGTACCAGACAGCACTATGCTGGCTACACCTTC
clone_size: .; d_call: TRBD2; v_call: TRBV7-6; j_call: TRBJ2-5; cdr3_aa: CASSFAAGASETQYF; cdr3_nt: TGTGCCAGCAGCTTTGCGGCGGGAGCATCGGAGACCCAGTACTTC
clone_size: .; d_call: .; v_call: TRBV11-3; j_call: TRBJ1-1; cdr3_aa: CASSSLWGGGNTEAFF; cdr3_nt: TGTGCCAGCAGCTCCCTATGGGGGGGCGGAAACACTGAAGCTTTCTTT
clone_size: once; d_call: .; v_call: TRBV10-3; j_call: TRBJ2-7; cdr3_aa: CAISDALTGDSYEQYF; cdr3_nt: TGTGCCATCAGTGACGCCCTGACAGGAGACTCCTACGAGCAGTACTTC
clone_size: .; d_call: TRBD2; v_call: TRBV2; j_call: TRBJ2-1; cdr3_aa: CASKGAGGPTEQFF; cdr3_nt: TGTGCCAGCAAGGGAGCGGGAGGGCCAACTGAGCAGTTCTTC
clone_size: .; d_call: TRBD2; v_call: TRBV7-6; j_call: TRBJ2-1; cdr3_aa: CASSQEVVASGINNEQFF; cdr3_nt: TGTGCCAGCAGCCAAGAAGTTGTGGCTAGCGGTATAAACAATGAGCAGTTCTTC
clone_size: .; d_call: TRBD1; v_call: TRBV7-9; j_call: TRBJ1-5; cdr3_aa: CASSLEGTGAQPQHF; cdr3_nt: TGTGCCAGCAGCTTAGAGGGGACAGGGGCCCAGCCCCAGCATTTT
clone_size: .; d_call: .; v_call: TRBV2; j_call: TRBJ2-3; cdr3_aa: CASSELPSGSTDTQYF; cdr3_nt: TGTGCCAGCAGTGAACTTCCGAGCGGGAGCACAGATACGCAGTATTTT